This T cell receptor (beta chain) appears in the sequencing data of a study of blood T cell repertoires in COVID-19. Study-level information: The analysed material was cDNA or gDNA that came from T cells, B-cell-depleted T cells, or PBMCs.

The length of the CDR3 is 15 residues. The V gene end was trimmed by 5 bases and the J gene end by 10 bases; junction bases not matched to a gene: 8. CDR1 and CDR2 (germline): SGHTA, FQGNSA. Authors' data handling: It was from reference gene primer amplification that nucleated cell counts were estimated. Repertoires were generated with immunoSEQ multiplex PCR, while TCRdb's copy carries only in-frame clones and drops some. D and trimming come from the DNA, and the V and J calls and clone size come from that table. The sample shows 35,000 or so clones, 75% to 90% of them seen only once. The sample was peripheral blood. This receptor was obtained from a woman in her seventies with acute or convalescent COVID-19. The chain has TRBV7-2 and TRBJ1-6; TRBD1 agrees at 10 bases. The CDR3 DNA is TGTGCCAGCAGCCCATGGGGACAGGGGTACTCACCCCTCCACTTT. It translates to CASSPWGQGYSPLHF.